One and the same sample provided the 28 T cell receptor beta chains below, sequenced in a study of PD-L1 blockade in urothelial cancer. Only in-frame clones appear in the TCRdb table, and some are missing; sequencing was by immunoSEQ multiplex PCR. The table lists about 90,000 clones, approximately 90% of them singletons, with approximately 9% in the top ten. This specimen was PBMCs, taken around atezolizumab (anti-PD-L1) treatment. The receptors come from a man aged 60 to 75 with urothelial cancer.

This clone showed up just once. CDR3: CASSRQGAGGTEAFF. The CDR3 DNA reads as TGCGCCAGCAGCAGACAGGGGGCGGGAGGCACTGAAGCTTTCTTT. This sequence joins TRBV5-1 and TRBJ1-1, with 10 positions matching TRBD1. CDR3 length equals 15 residues. After removal of 4 bases from V and 4 bases from J, the junction contained 7 bases not matched to a gene. CDR1 is SGHRS, CDR2 YFSETQ, per germline.

The chain links TRBV30 to TRBJ2-3; the D gene is possibly TRBD2 (6 bases). Germline CDR1 GTSNPN, CDR2 SVGIG (reference sequence). Trimming shortened V by 4 bases and J by 1 base, and 6 bases separated the two germline ends. This CDR3 is built from 12 residues. CDR3 in DNA: TGTGCCTGGACTAGCGGCACAGATACGCAGTATTTT. Its protein product is CAWTSGTDTQYF.

V usage is TRBV28 and J usage is TRBJ2-3; D is unclear. V lost 3 bases, J lost 6 bases, and 4 bases lay in between. Germline V gene sequence: CDR1 MDHEN, CDR2 SYDVKM. The CDR3 contains 11 residues. The CDR3 spells CASSFLDTQYF. The CDR3, as DNA: TGTGCCAGCAGTTTTCTCGATACGCAGTATTTT.

The V gene is TRBV30, the J gene TRBJ1-1, with D possibly matching TRBD1 (6 bases). Germline lookup yields CDR1 GTSNPN and CDR2 SVGIG (reference sequence). The ends were cut back, 7 bases at V and 11 bases at J, with 17 bases in the middle. The CDR3 totals 11 residues. DNA of the CDR3: TGTGCCTTGGGCGGGGGCCGAACGGCTTTCTTT. Translation: CALGGGRTAFF.

The genes are TRBV5-1 and TRBJ2-1; 10 nucleotides agree with TRBD1. With V trimmed by 0 bases and J by 6 bases, 3 bases remained unmatched. CDR3 length equals 15 residues. From germline, CDR1 is SGHRS and CDR2 YFSETQ. Here the CDR3 DNA reads TGCGCCAGCAGCTTGGGACAGGGGGCGTTCAATGAGCAGTTCTTC. Translated: CASSLGQGAFNEQFF.

V gene TRBV30 combines with J gene TRBJ1-1; 8 bases map to TRBD1. V gave up 5 bases and J gave up 3 bases; unmatched junction bases: 8. The CDR3 is 14 amino acids. The germline gives CDR1 GTSNPN, CDR2 SVGIG (reference sequence). The CDR3 DNA follows: TGTGCCTGGGGTCGGCCGGGACAGGACACTGAAGCTTTCTTT. Translated: CAWGRPGQDTEAFF.

The chain carries TRBV28 and TRBJ1-2; D ambiguous. Germline CDR1 is MDHEN and CDR2 is SYDVKM. This CDR3 spans 14 amino acids. Trimming took off 5 bases at V and 2 bases at J, with 12 bases between the two ends. Here the CDR3 reads CASSPRQENYGYTF. In DNA, the CDR3 is TGTGCCAGCAGTCCTCGACAAGAGAACTATGGCTACACCTTC.

V usage is TRBV12-2 and J usage is TRBJ2-7; TRBD1, the table's D call, was not compared with the DNA. TRBV12-2 is annotated as a pseudogene. This CDR3 comprises 16 residues. CDR3 DNA sequence: TGTGCAAGTCGCTTAGTACGAACCAGGGGGTTCTACGAGCAGTACTTC. Its protein product is CASRLVRTRGFYEQYF.

This clone came up once. The chain uses TRBV14 and TRBJ2-7; D remains unclear. The CDR3 loop spans 12 amino acids. V lost 3 bases and J lost 4, with 7 bases in between. Germline V gives CDR1 SGHDN, CDR2 FVKESK. Written as DNA, the CDR3 is TGTGCCAGCAGCCAGACTTGGTACGAGCAGTACTTC. Translating it yields CASSQTWYEQYF.

The rearrangement joins TRBV28 to TRBJ1-4; possibly TRBD1 for D (5 bases). This CDR3 has 14 amino acids. The ends were cut back, 5 bases at V and 12 bases at J, with 19 bases in the middle. The germline CDR1 and CDR2 sequences are MDHEN and SYDVKM. CDR3 sequence reads: CASSPPGTGGELFF. The CDR3 DNA reads as TGTGCCAGCAGTCCACCCGGGACCGGGGGAGAACTGTTTTTT.

The chain uses TRBV5-1 and TRBJ2-5; 8 bases fit TRBD1. The J segment lost 2 bases and the V segment lost 5 bases, leaving 5 bases of the junction unmatched. The CDR3 contains 14 residues. Per the germline V gene, CDR1 is SGHRS and CDR2 is YFSETQ. CDR3 sequence reads: CASSRTGGQETQYF. As DNA, the CDR3 is TGCGCCAGCAGTCGTACAGGGGGTCAAGAGACCCAGTACTTC.

J is TRBJ2-5 and V is TRBV6-5; the D is unclear. The CDR3 covers 14 residues. CDR1 is MNHEY, CDR2 SVGAGI, per germline. Trimming shortened V by 4 bases and J by 5 bases, and 14 bases separated the two germline ends. CDR3 loop: CASSLTASSETQYF. The CDR3 coding sequence is TGTGCCAGCAGTTTGACGGCTAGTTCGGAGACCCAGTACTTC.

Worth noting for this clone: Other DNA sequences in this sample translate to the same CDR3. This chain links TRBV6-5 with TRBJ2-3, with D possibly TRBD2 on 6 matching bases. The CDR3 extends over 15 amino acids. CDR1 and CDR2 from the germline V gene are MNHEY and SVGAGI. The ends were cut back, 0 bases at V and 0 bases at J, with 7 bases in the middle. CDR3 bases: TGTGCCAGCAGTTACTCTCGGGGGAGCACAGATACGCAGTATTTT. As protein: CASSYSRGSTDTQYF.

V gene TRBV19 combines with J gene TRBJ1-4; 9 nucleotides line up with TRBD1. Germline assignment: CDR1 LNHDA and CDR2 SQIVND (reference sequence). V lost 2 bases to trimming and J lost 7 bases; unmatched junction nucleotides: 5. The CDR3 has 15 amino acids. The CDR3 protein is CASSISQGAGEKLFF. The DNA of the CDR3 is TGTGCCAGTAGTATATCACAGGGGGCCGGTGAAAAACTGTTTTTT.

The table lists this clone with a count of one. The chain recombines TRBV28 with TRBJ2-2, with a tentative D call TRBD1 (6 bases). V lost 7 bases and J 5 bases, leaving 14 bases between the germline ends. This CDR3 region has 14 residues. CDR1 and CDR2 from the germline V gene are MDHEN and SYDVKM. The CDR3 nucleotides are TGTGCCAGCAAAGGGACAATCGTTACCGGGGAGCTGTTTTTT. The encoded protein is CASKGTIVTGELFF.

In this sample, this clone turned up once. The chain employs TRBV11-2 and TRBJ1-2; TRBD1 is a possible D gene (5 bases). Trimming removed 1 base at V and 1 base at J, with 13 bases between. CDR3 length equals 16 residues. CDR1 SGHAT and CDR2 FQNNGV come from the germline V gene. This CDR3 is CASSLVGAVVNYGYTF. The CDR3 coding sequence is TGTGCCAGCAGCTTAGTAGGGGCAGTAGTTAACTATGGCTACACCTTC.

The rearrangement joins TRBV30 to TRBJ1-1; D unresolved. This CDR3 spans 14 amino acids. The V end lost 2 bases, the J end lost 0 bases, and 10 bases lay between the germline ends. Germline CDR1 is GTSNPN and CDR2 is SVGIG (reference sequence). The DNA of the CDR3 is TGTGCCTGGAGTCTGGAGGGAGTGAACACTGAAGCTTTCTTT. Protein sequence: CAWSLEGVNTEAFF.

This clone was recorded once. The chain employs TRBV18 and TRBJ1-5; D is perhaps TRBD1 (6 bases). V was pared by 6 bases and J by 1 base, with 13 bases between. The CDR3 runs 15 residues. Germline CDR1 KGHSH, CDR2 LQKENI. The CDR3 DNA reads as TGTGCCAGCTCCTTGGGGGGGGCGAGCAATCAGCCCCAGCATTTT. Its protein is CASSLGGASNQPQHF. The full variable domain, in which reference TRBV18 and TRBJ1-5 provide the parts outside the CDR3, is NAGVMQNPRHLVRRRGQEARLRCSPMKGHSHVYWYRQLPEEGLKFMVYLQKENIIDESGMPKERFSAEFPKEGPSILRIQQVVRGDSAAYFCASSLGGASNQPQHFGDGTRLSIL.

The rearrangement joins TRBV10-3 to TRBJ2-7; 10 nucleotides agree with TRBD2. Trimming cost V 2 bases and J 2 bases; bases outside gene matches: 3. This CDR3 is built from 15 residues. CDR1 is ENHRY and CDR2 is SYGVKD in the germline V gene. CDR3 region: CAISEGTSGTYEQYF. CDR3 nucleotide sequence: TGTGCCATCAGTGAGGGTACTAGCGGGACCTACGAGCAGTACTTC.

The chain combines TRBV29-1 with TRBJ2-7, with TRBD2 as a possible D gene (6 bases). The length of the CDR3 is 18 residues. The germline gives CDR1 SQVTM, CDR2 ANQGSEA. Between the trimmed V and J ends, which lost 1 base and 0 bases, there was a span of 22 bases. The CDR3, as DNA: TGCAGCGTTGAAGGGGGAGGTTCCCGATCCTATAACTCCTACGAGCAGTACTTC. Translation gives CSVEGGGSRSYNSYEQYF.

The V call is TRBV19, the J call TRBJ1-2; 11 nucleotides match TRBD1. The CDR3 consists of 15 residues. From germline, CDR1 is LNHDA and CDR2 SQIVND (reference sequence). V shed 8 bases and J 3 bases; nucleotides not matched to a gene: 8. The chain's CDR3 is CASDPGQGADYGYTF. The CDR3 coding sequence is TGTGCCAGTGACCCAGGACAGGGGGCCGACTATGGCTACACCTTC. The full variable domain, in which reference TRBV19 and TRBJ1-2 provide the parts outside the CDR3, is DGGITQSPKYLFRKEGQNVTLSCEQNLNHDAMYWYRQDPGQGLRLIYYSQIVNDFQKGDIAEGYSVSREKKESFPLTVTSAQKNPTAFYLCASDPGQGADYGYTFGSGTRLTVV.

This chain joins TRBV19 and TRBJ1-4; D ambiguous. From germline, CDR1 is LNHDA and CDR2 SQIVND (reference sequence). The CDR3 consists of 13 residues. V lost 6 bases, J lost 4 bases, and 9 bases lay in between. The CDR3 DNA is TGTGCCAGTAGCAACGGGGATAATGAAAAACTGTTTTTT. Its protein is CASSNGDNEKLFF. Full variable domain (missing parts from reference TRBV19 and TRBJ1-4): DGGITQSPKYLFRKEGQNVTLSCEQNLNHDAMYWYRQDPGQGLRLIYYSQIVNDFQKGDIAEGYSVSREKKESFPLTVTSAQKNPTAFYLCASSNGDNEKLFFGSGTQLSVL.

This clone showed up just a few times. This sequence joins TRBV11-2 and TRBJ1-2, with no clear D. Trimming pared 2 bases from V and 8 bases from J, leaving 12 bases between. From germline, CDR1 is SGHAT and CDR2 FQNNGV. The CDR3 totals 13 residues. CDR3 region: CASSLTNRRGYTF. CDR3 sequence (DNA): TGTGCCAGCAGCTTAACCAACCGGAGGGGCTACACCTTC.

V and J are TRBV7-9 and TRBJ1-6, with 7 bases lining up with TRBD1. V gave up 1 base and J gave up 7 bases; unmatched junction bases: 7. Germline CDR1 and CDR2: SEHNR and FQNEAQ (reference sequence). CDR3 length equals 16 residues. The CDR3 reads CASSLGRTGGNSPLHF. The CDR3 nucleotides read TGTGCCAGCAGCTTAGGTCGGACAGGAGGCAATTCACCCCTCCACTTT.

J is TRBJ2-5 and V is TRBV7-9, with a tentative D call TRBD1 (5 bases). This CDR3 contains 16 residues. CDR1 SEHNR and CDR2 FQNEAQ come from the germline V gene (reference sequence). V was shortened by 1 base and J by 2 bases, with 14 bases between the two germline ends. The CDR3 sequence is CASSLVRVQLQETQYF. Here the CDR3 DNA reads TGTGCCAGCAGCTTAGTCAGGGTACAATTACAAGAGACCCAGTACTTC.

The chain carries TRBV7-9 and TRBJ1-1; 7 bases align to TRBD1. After removal of 3 bases from V and 8 bases from J, the junction contained 9 bases not matched to a gene. Germline V gives CDR1 SEHNR, CDR2 FQNEAQ (reference sequence). The length of the CDR3 is 14 residues. The CDR3 protein is CASSFSSLQGEAFF. The CDR3 DNA sequence: TGTGCCAGCAGCTTTTCCTCCCTACAGGGGGAAGCTTTCTTT.

This chain uses TRBV2 with TRBJ2-5; D possibly corresponds to TRBD2 (6 bases). The germline gives CDR1 SNHLY, CDR2 FYNNEI. Trimming stripped 5 bases from V and 3 bases from J, with 13 bases between. This CDR3 spans 14 amino acids. The CDR3 sequence: CASSPGAWEETQYF. CDR3 nucleotide sequence: TGTGCCAGCAGTCCGGGAGCGTGGGAAGAGACCCAGTACTTC.

This clone was found a few times. This rearrangement joins TRBV5-4 to TRBJ1-1; a possible D gene is TRBD1 (6 bases). V was trimmed by 6 bases and J by 1 base, leaving 19 bases between them. The CDR3 extends over 16 amino acids. Per the germline V gene, CDR1 is SGHNT and CDR2 is YYREEE (reference sequence). The CDR3 is CASMGRRGGANTEAFF. The CDR3 DNA reads TGTGCCAGCATGGGGCGTCGGGGGGGGGCGAACACTGAAGCTTTCTTT.